This entry lists 9 T cell receptor beta chains sequenced from one sample in a study of response to subunit inactivated influenza vaccine. TCRdb recomputed calls from the RT-PCR reads with MiXCR, one row per CDR3 protein. The table lists 710,000 or so distinct CDR3 sequences, approximately 15% of them singletons, with more than 9% in the top ten. Sequencing used PBMCs from blood, obtained less than 13 days after vaccination. These receptor sequences come from a man between 50 and 59 years old who received an inactivated influenza vaccine.

The chain links TRBV20-1 to TRBJ1-1; D is possibly TRBD1 (5 bases). Trimming cost V 1 base and J 7 bases, with 16 bases left between them. The CDR3 sequence is 14 residues long. The V gene's germline CDR1 is DFQATT and CDR2 SNEGSKA (reference sequence). CDR3 sequence reads: CSARAPGPRGEAFF. In nucleotides, the CDR3 is TGCAGTGCTAGAGCTCCGGGCCCGAGGGGTGAAGCTTTCTTT.

The chain links TRBV5-6 to TRBJ2-1, with D perhaps TRBD1 (6 bases). V was trimmed by 0 bases and J by 12 bases, leaving 10 bases between them. The germline V gene has CDR1 SGHDT and CDR2 YYEEEE. This CDR3 is built from 12 residues. CDR3: CASSLGARGQFF. In DNA form, the CDR3 reads TGTGCCAGCAGCTTGGGGGCCAGGGGGCAGTTCTTC.

A few counts support this clonotype. The J gene is TRBJ1-1, the V gene TRBV29-1; 10 bases map to TRBD1. The trim removed 5 bases at V and 5 bases at J, leaving 11 bases unmatched. The CDR3 contains 15 residues. Germline lookup yields CDR1 SQVTM and CDR2 ANQGSEA. CDR3 region: CSVTSTGGAGTEAFF. CDR3 sequence (DNA): TGCAGCGTTACCTCGACAGGGGGCGCGGGGACTGAAGCTTTCTTT.

The J gene is TRBJ1-2, the V gene TRBV6-5; D not certain. V lost 2 bases to trimming and J lost 0 bases, with 10 bases between them. CDR1 and CDR2 (germline): MNHEY, SVGAGI. CDR3 length: 15 amino acids. CDR3: CASSYPPRANYGYTF. The CDR3 DNA reads TGTGCCAGCAGTTACCCCCCGCGAGCTAACTATGGCTACACCTTC.

The chain couples TRBV20-1 to TRBJ2-7; the D gene is possibly TRBD2 (7 bases). This CDR3 is built from 14 residues. Trimming left V 6 bases short and J 3 bases short, with 18 bases between. CDR1 and CDR2 (germline): DFQATT, SNEGSKA (reference sequence). This chain's CDR3 is CSATPRGGGYEQYF. In DNA form, the CDR3 reads TGCAGTGCCACACCCCGAGGGGGGGGCTACGAGCAGTACTTC.

The sample holds a few counts of this clonotype. The chain links TRBV18 to TRBJ2-7; tentatively, D is TRBD1 (6 bases). The CDR3 is 16 residues long. Per the germline V gene, CDR1 is KGHSH and CDR2 is LQKENI. Trimming took 6 bases from V and 2 from J, leaving 20 bases between them. The CDR3 nucleotides read TGTGCCAGCTCTGGGGTCTGGGGAGACAGGACCTACGAGCAGTACTTC. It specifies CASSGVWGDRTYEQYF.

V gene TRBV5-6 combines with J gene TRBJ2-7; TRBD1 aligns across 10 bases. Germline V gene data show CDR1 as SGHDT and CDR2 as YYEEEE. This CDR3 region has 15 residues. V lost 3 bases, J lost 9 bases, and 12 bases stayed unmatched. CDR3: CASSYSPGTGVVQYF. CDR3 bases: TGTGCCAGCAGCTACTCCCCCGGGACAGGGGTAGTGCAGTACTTC.

This clonotype turned up a few times. This chain links TRBV7-9 with TRBJ2-1; 10 positions match TRBD1. The length of the CDR3 is 16 residues. Germline loops: CDR1 SEHNR, CDR2 FQNEAQ (reference sequence). V was pared by 4 bases and J by 8 bases, with 11 bases of the junction left unmatched. In DNA form, the CDR3 reads TGTGCCAGCAGCTCCAGAGACAGGGGGCCCCAGGATGAGCAGTTCTTC. It specifies CASSSRDRGPQDEQFF.

This clonotype was found a few times. This chain connects TRBV12-3 or TRBV12-4 to TRBJ2-1; 7 bases line up with TRBD2. This CDR3 has 15 amino acids. Trimming removed 2 bases from V and 4 bases from J; junction bases left unmatched: 5. CDR3 protein: CASSLKAGVYNEQFF. In nucleotides, the CDR3 is TGTGCCAGCAGTTTAAAGGCGGGAGTGTACAATGAGCAGTTCTTC.